This TCR beta chain is drawn from a study of shared clonotypes between healthy human individuals. Assay: immunoSEQ multiplex PCR; the TCRdb copy retains only in-frame clones and omits some. The sample yields about 2.3 million clones, 85% to 95% seen once. The CDR3 is made up of 13 amino acids. V dropped 0 bases and J dropped 7 bases, with 7 bases sitting between them. The germline gives CDR1 SGDLS, CDR2 YYNGEE. Sequencing input: naive CD4+ T cells from PBMCs. Subset denoted: CD45RA+ positively selected. The sequence was obtained from a man in his late teens or twenties in good health. Some clones in this sample may be carry-over from other donors' samples. The chain is built from TRBV9 and TRBJ2-2; D gene ambiguous. The CDR3 nucleotides read TGTGCCAGCAGCGTAGGGGGAAACGGGGAGCTGTTTTTT. Translation: CASSVGGNGELFF.